The rows below give T cell receptor beta chains drawn from one sample of a study of T cell responses to AZD1222 COVID-19 vaccine. Assay: immunoSEQ multiplex PCR; the TCRdb copy retains only in-frame clones and omits some. This sample carries 120,000 or so clones, approximately 90% of them seen once, and the ten largest clones take roughly 7.7%. The sequencing here drew on peripheral blood, taken on day 0 of AZD1222 vaccination. Receptors were obtained from an adult in good health. CDR3s include the opening cysteine and the closing phenylalanine or tryptophan. The D gene is left open where the match is weak. Expanded clones get a size class; other rows say once, few or many, or leave the size out.

CDR3: CASTLDSANTGELFF; DNA: TGTGCCAGTACCCTTGACAGTGCGAACACCGGGGAGCTGTTTTTT; J: TRBJ2-2; V: TRBV19; size: NA; D: NA
CDR3: CASSSSTGIQPQHF; DNA: TGTGCCAGCAGTTCTTCTACAGGGATTCAGCCCCAGCATTTT; J: TRBJ1-5; V: TRBV6-5; size: NA; D: NA
CDR3: CASSSQGWNSPLHF; DNA: TGTGCCAGCAGCTCACAGGGCTGGAATTCACCCCTCCACTTT; J: TRBJ1-6; V: TRBV7-2; size: many; D: NA
CDR3: CASSGTGGDRRSYGYTF; DNA: TGTGCCAGCAGCGGGACAGGGGGCGATAGGAGGAGTTATGGCTACACCTTC; J: TRBJ1-2; V: TRBV9; size: NA; D: TRBD1
CDR3: CASSLQNPFSYEQYF; DNA: TGCGCCAGCAGCCTACAGAACCCGTTTTCCTACGAGCAGTACTTC; J: TRBJ2-7; V: TRBV10-2; size: NA; D: NA
CDR3: CASSLGSPTSGTDTQYF; DNA: TGTGCCAGCAGCTTAGGGTCCCCCACTAGCGGCACAGATACGCAGTATTTT; J: TRBJ2-3; V: TRBV7-2; size: NA; D: TRBD2
CDR3: CASSPQGENSPLHF; DNA: TGTGCCAGCTCACCACAGGGAGAGAATTCACCCCTCCACTTT; J: TRBJ1-6; V: TRBV18; size: few; D: NA
CDR3: CASSRGARDRGEAFF; DNA: TGCGCCAGCAGTAGGGGGGCCCGGGACAGGGGAGAAGCTTTCTTT; J: TRBJ1-1; V: TRBV10-2; size: once; D: TRBD1
CDR3: CASSSDRETQYF; DNA: TGTGCCAGCTCATCGGACAGGGAGACTCAGTACTTC; J: TRBJ2-4; V: TRBV18; size: NA; D: TRBD1
CDR3: CASSQDAGLGSTDTQYF; DNA: TGCGCCAGCAGCCAAGACGCGGGACTGGGGAGCACAGATACGCAGTATTTT; J: TRBJ2-3; V: TRBV4-1; size: NA; D: NA
CDR3: CASSLGTQLETQYF; DNA: TGTGCCAGCAGCTTAGGGACCCAACTGGAGACCCAGTACTTC; J: TRBJ2-5; V: TRBV7-2; size: once; D: NA
CDR3: CASSASQGSGANVLTF; DNA: TGTGCCAGCAGCGCGTCCCAGGGGTCTGGGGCCAACGTCCTGACTTTC; J: TRBJ2-6; V: TRBV7-8; size: NA; D: NA
CDR3: CASQVPGRARNTEAFF; DNA: TGTGCCAGTCAGGTCCCTGGGAGGGCCCGGAACACTGAAGCTTTCTTT; J: TRBJ1-1; V: TRBV28; size: NA; D: NA
CDR3: CASSYRQGSNQPQHF; DNA: TGTGCCAGCAGTTACCGGCAGGGTAGCAATCAGCCCCAGCATTTT; J: TRBJ1-5; V: TRBV6-5; size: NA; D: NA
CDR3: CASSPGTGDRGAYEQYF; DNA: TGTGCCAGCAGTCCCGGGACAGGGGATCGGGGGGCCTACGAGCAGTACTTC; J: TRBJ2-7; V: TRBV6-6; size: few; D: TRBD1
CDR3: CASSLRFGVQETQYF; DNA: TGTGCTAGCAGCTTAAGGTTCGGGGTCCAAGAGACCCAGTACTTC; J: TRBJ2-5; V: TRBV7-7; size: NA; D: NA
CDR3: CASSLRGPHEQYF; DNA: TGTGCCAGCAGCTTAAGGGGGCCCCACGAGCAGTACTTC; J: TRBJ2-7; V: TRBV11-3; size: NA; D: TRBD1
CDR3: CASSQIPAAGATQYF; DNA: TGTGCCAGCAGCCAGATACCCGCGGCGGGGGCGACCCAGTACTTC; J: TRBJ2-5; V: TRBV7-9; size: NA; D: NA
CDR3: CAIRLQGRNSPLHF; DNA: TGTGCCATCAGACTCCAGGGGCGTAATTCACCCCTCCACTTT; J: TRBJ1-6; V: TRBV10-3; size: once; D: NA
CDR3: CASNTGTTYNEQFF; DNA: TGCGCCAGCAATACCGGGACCACCTACAATGAGCAGTTCTTC; J: TRBJ2-1; V: TRBV10-2; size: NA; D: NA
CDR3: CASHVGDGPWNEQFF; DNA: TGTGCCAGCCACGTCGGGGACGGCCCTTGGAATGAGCAGTTCTTC; J: TRBJ2-1; V: TRBV3-1/TRBV3-2; size: few; D: NA
CDR3: CASSFSGGFLSGNTIYF; DNA: TGTGCCAGCAGCTTCTCTGGGGGTTTCCTCTCTGGAAACACCATATATTTT; J: TRBJ1-3; V: TRBV7-8; size: few; D: NA
CDR3: CASSQGGQGLDGYTF; DNA: TGCGCCAGCAGCCAAGGTGGGCAGGGGTTGGATGGCTACACCTTC; J: TRBJ1-2; V: TRBV4-1; size: NA; D: NA
CDR3: CLRWENTEAFF; DNA: TGCCTAAGGTGGGAGAACACTGAAGCTTTCTTT; J: TRBJ1-1; V: TRBV6-4; size: NA; D: NA
CDR3: CASSKGSVTGELFF; DNA: TGCGCCAGCAGTAAGGGTAGCGTTACCGGGGAGCTGTTTTTT; J: TRBJ2-2; V: TRBV10-1; size: NA; D: NA
CDR3: CASGREGNTQYF; DNA: TGCGCCAGCGGACGGGAGGGAAATACGCAGTATTTT; J: TRBJ2-3; V: TRBV5-1; size: NA; D: TRBD2
CDR3: CASSQGAGRYEQYF; DNA: TGTGCCAGCAGCCAAGGGGCGGGCCGATACGAGCAGTACTTC; J: TRBJ2-7; V: TRBV14; size: NA; D: NA
CDR3: CASSLGGAGRQETQYF; DNA: TGTGCCAGCAGCTTAGGGGGAGCGGGGAGACAAGAGACCCAGTACTTC; J: TRBJ2-5; V: TRBV7-9; size: NA; D: TRBD2
CDR3: CASSLGDRGPDEQYF; DNA: TGCGCCAGCAGCTTGGGGGACAGGGGGCCAGACGAGCAGTACTTC; J: TRBJ2-7; V: TRBV5-1; size: NA; D: TRBD1
CDR3: CASSYLNYEQYF; DNA: TGTGCCAGCAGTTACCTTAACTACGAGCAGTACTTC; J: TRBJ2-7; V: TRBV6-5; size: NA; D: NA
CDR3: CASSPLGTSGRNEELFF; DNA: TGTGCCAGCAGCCCACTAGGGACTAGCGGGAGAAATGAGGAGCTGTTTTTT; J: TRBJ2-2; V: TRBV7-3; size: NA; D: TRBD2
CDR3: CASKWGQNTGELFF; DNA: TGTGCCAGTAAGTGGGGGCAGAACACCGGGGAGCTGTTTTTT; J: TRBJ2-2; V: TRBV7-9; size: NA; D: NA
CDR3: CASRQGGAGYTF; DNA: TGTGCCAGCAGACAGGGAGGGGCGGGCTACACCTTC; J: TRBJ1-2; V: TRBV28; size: NA; D: NA
CDR3: CSAEALGGHTDTQYF; DNA: TGCAGCGCCGAGGCACTGGGGGGTCACACAGATACGCAGTATTTT; J: TRBJ2-3; V: TRBV29-1; size: NA; D: NA
CDR3: CASSFPSGRTDTQYF; DNA: TGTGCCAGTAGTTTCCCTAGCGGGAGGACAGATACGCAGTATTTT; J: TRBJ2-3; V: TRBV19; size: NA; D: TRBD2
CDR3: CASIRQGIDYGYTF; DNA: TGTGCCAGTATTCGACAGGGAATCGATTATGGCTACACCTTC; J: TRBJ1-2; V: TRBV19; size: NA; D: TRBD1
CDR3: CASPTRSTDAVEAFF; DNA: TGTGCCAGCCCCACTCGATCGACAGACGCGGTAGAAGCTTTCTTT; J: TRBJ1-1; V: TRBV6-5; size: NA; D: NA
CDR3: CASSQREVKTQYF; DNA: TGTGCCAGCAGCCAAAGGGAGGTGAAGACCCAGTACTTC; J: TRBJ2-5; V: TRBV3-1/TRBV3-2; size: NA; D: NA
CDR3: CASSLPLGGYYGYTF; DNA: TGTGCCAGCAGCTTACCTTTGGGTGGGTACTATGGCTACACCTTC; J: TRBJ1-2; V: TRBV5-4; size: NA; D: NA
CDR3: CASSLAGTRDEKLFF; DNA: TGTGCCAGCAGCTTAGCCGGTACGCGGGATGAGAAACTGTTTTTT; J: TRBJ1-4; V: TRBV7-2; size: NA; D: NA
CDR3: CASSFGQGFGEKLFF; DNA: TGCGCCAGCAGCTTTGGACAGGGATTTGGTGAAAAACTGTTTTTT; J: TRBJ1-4; V: TRBV5-1; size: NA; D: TRBD1
CDR3: CASSIGEQPQHF; DNA: TGTGCCAGTAGTATAGGGGAGCAGCCCCAGCATTTT; J: TRBJ1-5; V: TRBV19; size: once; D: NA
CDR3: CASSPRQQYNNEQFF; DNA: TGTGCCAGCTCACCGAGGCAACAGTATAACAATGAGCAGTTCTTC; J: TRBJ2-1; V: TRBV18; size: NA; D: NA
CDR3: CASSIDRGPYNEQFF; DNA: TGTGCCAGCAGCATCGACAGGGGGCCCTACAATGAGCAGTTCTTC; J: TRBJ2-1; V: TRBV7-3; size: NA; D: TRBD1
CDR3: CASSARTVADTQYF; DNA: TGTGCCAGCAGCGCCCGGACAGTCGCAGATACGCAGTATTTT; J: TRBJ2-3; V: TRBV5-5; size: NA; D: NA
CDR3: CASSGGGWGSSGNTIYF; DNA: TGTGCCAGCAGTGGGGGCGGTTGGGGAAGCTCTGGAAACACCATATATTTT; J: TRBJ1-3; V: TRBV6-1; size: NA; D: NA
CDR3: CASSFPRGKYF; DNA: TGTGCCAGCAGTTTCCCGCGGGGGAAGTACTTC; J: TRBJ2-7; V: TRBV28; size: NA; D: TRBD2
CDR3: CASRGPGGPSYEQYF; DNA: TGTGCCAGCAGGGGACCCGGGGGTCCCTCCTACGAGCAGTACTTC; J: TRBJ2-7; V: TRBV27; size: NA; D: NA
CDR3: CASSPRSWDRGYEQYF; DNA: TGTGCCAGCAGCCCCCGGAGCTGGGACAGGGGCTACGAGCAGTACTTC; J: TRBJ2-7; V: TRBV9; size: NA; D: TRBD1
CDR3: CASGDRVSSGNTIYF; DNA: TGTGCCAGCGGCGACAGGGTCAGCTCTGGAAACACCATATATTTT; J: TRBJ1-3; V: TRBV2; size: NA; D: TRBD1
CDR3: CASSTGTGVYNEQFF; DNA: TGTGCCAGTAGTACCGGGACAGGGGTATACAATGAGCAGTTCTTC; J: TRBJ2-1; V: TRBV19; size: few; D: TRBD1
CDR3: CASSLEGYSNQPQHF; DNA: TGCGCCAGCAGCTTGGAGGGATATAGCAATCAGCCCCAGCATTTT; J: TRBJ1-5; V: TRBV5-1; size: NA; D: NA
CDR3: CASLDRLYGYTF; DNA: TGTGCCAGCTTGGACAGACTCTATGGCTACACCTTC; J: TRBJ1-2; V: TRBV19; size: few; D: NA
CDR3: CASSPEGGAGGFYEQYF; DNA: TGTGCCAGTAGTCCCGAAGGGGGAGCGGGGGGCTTCTACGAGCAGTACTTC; J: TRBJ2-7; V: TRBV19; size: many; D: TRBD2
CDR3: CASSPPGQQNIQYF; DNA: TGTGCCAGCTCACCACCGGGACAGCAAAACATTCAGTACTTC; J: TRBJ2-4; V: TRBV18; size: few; D: TRBD1
CDR3: CASSTADRMNTEAFF; DNA: TGTGCCAGCTCAACGGCGGACAGGATGAACACTGAAGCTTTCTTT; J: TRBJ1-1; V: TRBV18; size: once; D: TRBD1
CDR3: CASYTSGLVRAQYF; DNA: TGTGCCAGCTACACTAGCGGCTTGGTTCGGGCCCAGTACTTC; J: TRBJ2-5; V: TRBV28; size: NA; D: TRBD2
CDR3: CASRTSGNTGELFF; DNA: TGTGCCAGCAGAACCAGCGGAAACACCGGGGAGCTGTTTTTT; J: TRBJ2-2; V: TRBV6-5; size: NA; D: NA
CDR3: CASSQDRYEQFF; DNA: TGTGCCAGCAGCCAAGATAGGTACGAGCAGTTCTTC; J: TRBJ2-1; V: TRBV3-1/TRBV3-2; size: NA; D: NA